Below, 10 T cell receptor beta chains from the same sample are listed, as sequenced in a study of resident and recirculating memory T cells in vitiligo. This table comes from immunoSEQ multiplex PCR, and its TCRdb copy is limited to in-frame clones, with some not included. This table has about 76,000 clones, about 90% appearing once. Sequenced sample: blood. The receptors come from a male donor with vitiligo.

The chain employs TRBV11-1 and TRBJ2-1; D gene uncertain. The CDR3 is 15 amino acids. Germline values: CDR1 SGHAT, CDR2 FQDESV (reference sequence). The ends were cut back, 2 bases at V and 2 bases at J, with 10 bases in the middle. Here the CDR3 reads CASSLYGRPYNEQFF. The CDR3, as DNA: TGTGCCAGCAGCTTATATGGCAGGCCCTACAATGAGCAGTTCTTC.

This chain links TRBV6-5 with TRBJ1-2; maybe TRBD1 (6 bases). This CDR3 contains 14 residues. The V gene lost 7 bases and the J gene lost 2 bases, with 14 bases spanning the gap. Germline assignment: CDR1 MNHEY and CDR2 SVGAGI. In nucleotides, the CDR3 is TGTGCCAGCAAAATGGACGGACAGAACTATGGCTACACCTTC. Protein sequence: CASKMDGQNYGYTF.

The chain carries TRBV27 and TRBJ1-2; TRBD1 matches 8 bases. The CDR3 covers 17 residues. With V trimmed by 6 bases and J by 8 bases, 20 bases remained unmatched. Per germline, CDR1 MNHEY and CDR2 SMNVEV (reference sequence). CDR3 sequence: CASSPSRRTGSGRGYTF. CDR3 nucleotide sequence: TGTGCCAGCAGCCCGTCGCGCCGGACAGGGTCAGGACGGGGCTACACCTTC.

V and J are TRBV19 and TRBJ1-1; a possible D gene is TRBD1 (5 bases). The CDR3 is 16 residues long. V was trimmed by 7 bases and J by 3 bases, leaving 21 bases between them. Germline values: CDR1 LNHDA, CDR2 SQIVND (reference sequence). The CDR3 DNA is TGTGCCAGTACCCCCCGGGCAGGGAAGGTGTACACTGAAGCTTTCTTT. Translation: CASTPRAGKVYTEAFF. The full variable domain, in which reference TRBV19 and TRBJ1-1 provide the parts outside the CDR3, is DGGITQSPKYLFRKEGQNVTLSCEQNLNHDAMYWYRQDPGQGLRLIYYSQIVNDFQKGDIAEGYSVSREKKESFPLTVTSAQKNPTAFYLCASTPRAGKVYTEAFFGQGTRLTVV.

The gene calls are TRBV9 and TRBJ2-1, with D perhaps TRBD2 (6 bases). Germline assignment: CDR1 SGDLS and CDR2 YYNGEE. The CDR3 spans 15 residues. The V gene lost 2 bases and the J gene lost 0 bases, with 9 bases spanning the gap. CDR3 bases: TGTGCCAGCAGCGTTAGCGGCCCCTCCTACAATGAGCAGTTCTTC. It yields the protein CASSVSGPSYNEQFF.

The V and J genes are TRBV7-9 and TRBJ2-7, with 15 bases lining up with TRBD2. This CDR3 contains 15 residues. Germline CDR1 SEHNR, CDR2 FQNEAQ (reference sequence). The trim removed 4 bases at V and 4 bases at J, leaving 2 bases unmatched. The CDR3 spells CASSWGTSGRYEQYF. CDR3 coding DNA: TGTGCCAGCAGCTGGGGGACTAGCGGGAGGTACGAGCAGTACTTC. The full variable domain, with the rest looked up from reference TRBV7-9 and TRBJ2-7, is DTGVSQNPRHKITKRGQNVTFRCDPISEHNRLYWYRQTLGQGPEFLTYFQNEAQLEKSRLLSDRFSAERPKGSFSTLEIQRTEQGDSAMYLCASSWGTSGRYEQYFGPGTRLTVT.

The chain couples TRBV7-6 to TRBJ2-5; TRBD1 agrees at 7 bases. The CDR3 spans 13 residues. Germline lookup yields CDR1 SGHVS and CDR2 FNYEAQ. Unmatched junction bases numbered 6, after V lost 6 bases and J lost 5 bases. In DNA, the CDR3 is TGTGCCAGCAGTTCGGACAGGAAGGAGACCCAGTACTTC. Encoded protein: CASSSDRKETQYF.

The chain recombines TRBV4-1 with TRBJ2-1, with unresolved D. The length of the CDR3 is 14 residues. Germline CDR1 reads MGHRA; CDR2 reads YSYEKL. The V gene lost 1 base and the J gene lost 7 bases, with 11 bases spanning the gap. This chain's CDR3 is CASSQAPTPNEQFF. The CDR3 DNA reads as TGCGCCAGCAGCCAAGCCCCCACACCTAATGAGCAGTTCTTC.

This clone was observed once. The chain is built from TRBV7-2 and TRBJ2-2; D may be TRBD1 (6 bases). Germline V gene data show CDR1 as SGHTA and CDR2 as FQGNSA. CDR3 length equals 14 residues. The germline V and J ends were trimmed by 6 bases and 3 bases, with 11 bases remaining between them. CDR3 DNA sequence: TGTGCCAGCAGTGGGCAGGGGTACACCGGGGAGCTGTTTTTT. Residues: CASSGQGYTGELFF.

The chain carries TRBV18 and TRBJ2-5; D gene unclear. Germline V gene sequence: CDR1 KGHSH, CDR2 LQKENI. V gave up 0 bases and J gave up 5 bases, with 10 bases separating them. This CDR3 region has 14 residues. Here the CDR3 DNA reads TGTGCCAGCTCACCACCGAGTGTGGTGGAGACCCAGTACTTC. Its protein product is CASSPPSVVETQYF.